The source of this T cell receptor beta chain is a study of blood T cell repertoires in COVID-19. The CDR3 is 15 residues long. The V gene end was trimmed by 0 bases and the J gene end by 4 bases; junction bases not matched to a gene: 3. CDR1 and CDR2 from the germline V gene are SGHRS and YFSETQ. The protocol was immunoSEQ multiplex PCR, while the TCRdb copy is restricted to in-frame clones and leaves out a portion. Of 200,000 to 250,000 clones listed, approximately 83% are singletons. Sequenced: peripheral blood. The V call is TRBV5-1, the J call TRBJ2-3; the match to TRBD2 covers 9 bases. This TCR derives from a woman in her thirties who had recovered from COVID-19. The CDR3 spells CASSLGRGGSDTQYF. The CDR3, as DNA: TGCGCCAGCAGCTTGGGGCGGGGGGGCTCAGATACGCAGTATTTT.